The rows below give T cell receptor beta chains drawn from one sample of a study of control samples from healthy donors and cancer patients. The repertoire was sequenced with immunoSEQ multiplex PCR; TCRdb's copy has only in-frame clones and lacks some. The data contain approximately 97,000 clones, approximately 92% of them singletons. Sequencing was carried out using blood. The receptors here all came from a human donor in good health. The donor label of this sample is uncertain. Both conserved end residues are part of each CDR3. Each record gives: D gene, V gene, clone size, J gene, CDR3 protein, CDR3 DNA. The D gene is left open where the match is weak. The listing skips clone size in some rows; elsewhere it reads once, few, many or a size class.

>NA|TRBV29-1|NA|TRBJ1-3
CSVLSSGNTIYF
TGCAGCGTCCTCAGCTCTGGAAACACCATATATTTT
>TRBD1|TRBV5-1|NA|TRBJ1-3
CASSLARDRGENTIYF
TGCGCCAGCAGCTTGGCCCGGGACAGGGGAGAAAACACCATATATTTT
>NA|TRBV6-5|once|TRBJ2-4
CASSRTVLNIQYF
TGTGCCAGCAGTAGGACTGTCCTAAACATTCAGTACTTC
>TRBD1|TRBV29-1|NA|TRBJ1-2
CSVVPGQGPNYGYTF
TGCAGCGTTGTTCCGGGACAGGGACCTAACTATGGCTACACCTTC
>NA|TRBV5-1|NA|TRBJ1-1
CASSLGMNTEAFF
TGCGCCAGCAGCTTGGGGATGAACACTGAAGCTTTCTTT
>NA|TRBV6-2/TRBV6-3|few|TRBJ1-6
CASSYAQSGYNSPLHF
TGTGCCAGCAGTTACGCACAGTCCGGCTATAATTCACCCCTCCACTTT
>NA|TRBV5-1|NA|TRBJ2-7
CASSFSGPYEQYF
TGCGCCAGCAGCTTCTCAGGTCCCTACGAGCAGTACTTC
>NA|TRBV7-2|NA|TRBJ2-3
CASSFRQGKENTQYF
TGTGCCAGCAGCTTTCGTCAGGGAAAAGAGAATACGCAGTATTTT
>TRBD1|TRBV10-1|NA|TRBJ1-1
CASSESTGVTEAFF
TGCGCCAGCAGTGAGTCTACAGGGGTAACTGAAGCTTTCTTT
>NA|TRBV5-4|NA|TRBJ2-2
CASSLRVAGLLTNTGELFF
TGTGCCAGCAGCTTGAGAGTTGCGGGGCTGTTGACGAACACCGGGGAGCTGTTTTTT
>TRBD2|TRBV4-1|NA|TRBJ2-3
CASSQWGGDTDTQYF
TGCGCCAGCAGCCAATGGGGGGGGGACACAGATACGCAGTATTTT
>TRBD1|TRBV30|NA|TRBJ1-5
CAWSMQGDQPQHF
TGTGCCTGGAGTATGCAGGGGGATCAGCCCCAGCATTTT
>NA|TRBV6-5|NA|TRBJ2-5
CASRKDYKETQYF
TGTGCCAGCAGAAAGGACTACAAAGAGACCCAGTACTTC
>NA|TRBV7-9|once|TRBJ1-6
CASSLAVSGTRYNSPLHF
TGTGCCAGCAGCTTAGCAGTTTCCGGGACACGCTATAATTCACCCCTCCACTTT
>TRBD1|TRBV7-9|NA|TRBJ1-2
CASSAGDRFYGYTF
TGTGCCAGCAGCGCCGGGGACAGGTTCTATGGCTACACCTTC
>TRBD2|TRBV5-6|medium-sized|TRBJ2-2
CASRFTSGGVGELFF
TGTGCCAGCAGATTTACTAGCGGGGGTGTCGGGGAGCTGTTTTTT
>NA|TRBV9|NA|TRBJ1-1
CASSAGVNTEAFF
TGTGCCAGCAGCGCAGGGGTAAACACTGAAGCTTTCTTT
>TRBD1|TRBV19|NA|TRBJ1-5
CASSIGQGNNQPQHF
TGTGCCAGTAGTATAGGACAGGGGAACAATCAGCCCCAGCATTTT
>NA|TRBV7-9|NA|TRBJ1-1
CASSLAEWVNTEAFF
TGTGCCAGCAGCTTAGCGGAATGGGTGAACACTGAAGCTTTCTTT
>NA|TRBV5-1|NA|TRBJ1-1
CASAFYRNTEAFF
TGCGCCAGCGCCTTTTACAGGAACACTGAAGCTTTCTTT
>NA|TRBV11-2|NA|TRBJ2-2
CASSLDLTWELFF
TGTGCCAGCAGCTTAGATCTTACCTGGGAGCTGTTTTTT
>NA|TRBV7-3|NA|TRBJ2-2
CASSGNTPGELFF
TGTGCCAGCAGCGGAAACACCCCCGGGGAGCTGTTTTTT
>NA|TRBV29-1|NA|TRBJ1-1
CSVDYQRNTEAFF
TGCAGCGTTGATTACCAGCGGAACACTGAAGCTTTCTTT
>NA|TRBV10-3|NA|TRBJ2-3
CAIKQPSTDTQYF
TGTGCCATCAAACAGCCCAGCACAGATACGCAGTATTTT
>NA|TRBV6-5|NA|TRBJ2-7
CASSYGGTYSYEQYF
TGTGCCAGCAGTTACGGAGGCACATACTCCTACGAGCAGTACTTC
>NA|TRBV19|few|TRBJ1-3
CASRTGHSGNTIYF
TGTGCCAGTAGAACGGGACACTCTGGAAACACCATATATTTT
>TRBD1|TRBV24-1|NA|TRBJ2-1
CATSDPGQVGYNEQFF
TGTGCCACCAGTGACCCGGGACAGGTAGGGTACAATGAGCAGTTCTTC
>NA|TRBV7-3|NA|TRBJ2-1
CASSLDASSYNEQFF
TGTGCCAGCAGCTTGGACGCGAGCTCCTACAATGAGCAGTTCTTC
>NA|TRBV7-9|NA|TRBJ2-3
CASSLGQPSTDTQYF
TGTGCCAGCAGCTTAGGCCAGCCTAGCACAGATACGCAGTATTTT
>TRBD2|TRBV6-2/TRBV6-3|NA|TRBJ2-7
CASSYRMGLANEQYF
TGTGCCAGCAGTTACCGGATGGGACTAGCTAACGAGCAGTACTTC
>NA|TRBV30|once|TRBJ1-4
CAWTSGNEKLFF
TGTGCCTGGACCAGCGGGAATGAAAAACTGTTTTTT
>TRBD1|TRBV15|NA|TRBJ1-2
CATSRVGQGALGSGYTF
TGTGCCACCAGCAGGGTCGGCCAGGGGGCGTTAGGAAGTGGCTACACCTTC
>NA|TRBV24-1|NA|TRBJ2-1
CATRLSSGANERFF
TGTGCCACCAGGCTTAGTTCAGGGGCGAATGAGCGGTTCTTC
>NA|TRBV6-5|NA|TRBJ1-6
CASREKYNSPLHF
TGTGCCAGCAGGGAGAAGTATAATTCACCCCTCCACTTT
>NA|TRBV15|NA|TRBJ1-4
CATSRGIQGYWLFF
TGTGCCACCAGCAGAGGGATCCAGGGGTATTGGCTGTTTTTT
>NA|TRBV9|NA|TRBJ1-3
CASSPMGRSGNTIYF
TGTGCCAGCAGCCCCATGGGGCGCTCTGGAAACACCATATATTTT
>TRBD1|TRBV2|NA|TRBJ2-5
CASRQTGSRETQYF
TGTGCCAGCAGGCAGACAGGGAGCCGGGAGACCCAGTACTTC
>TRBD1|TRBV19|NA|TRBJ1-1
CASRVTGGKGFHMNTEAFF
TGTGCCAGTAGAGTGACAGGGGGTAAAGGCTTCCACATGAACACTGAAGCTTTCTTT
>NA|TRBV7-2|NA|TRBJ1-1
CASSLRTSLNTEAFF
TGTGCCAGCAGCTTAAGGACCTCATTGAACACTGAAGCTTTCTTT
>NA|TRBV7-2|NA|TRBJ1-1
CASIVAFF
TGTGCCAGCATCGTGGCTTTCTTT
>NA|TRBV5-1|NA|TRBJ2-1
CASSLGTSYNEQFF
TGCGCCAGCAGCTTGGGGACATCCTACAATGAGCAGTTCTTC
>NA|TRBV27|NA|TRBJ2-3
CASSSRWPDTQYF
TGTGCCAGCAGTTCCCGGTGGCCAGATACGCAGTATTTT
>NA|TRBV28|NA|TRBJ1-6
CASSPTELYNSPLHF
TGTGCCAGCAGCCCCACCGAGCTTTATAATTCACCCCTCCACTTT
>NA|TRBV2|NA|TRBJ1-4
CASSPGGQTNEKLFF
TGTGCCAGCAGCCCGGGGGGACAAACTAATGAAAAACTGTTTTTT
>NA|TRBV20-1|NA|TRBJ2-5
CSADREETQYF
TGCAGTGCTGACAGAGAAGAGACCCAGTACTTC
>TRBD1|TRBV4-2|NA|TRBJ1-2
CASSQEDRAFLGYTF
TGTGCCAGCAGCCAAGAGGACAGGGCTTTCTTAGGCTACACCTTC
>NA|TRBV5-1|NA|TRBJ2-2
CASSLVEVSNTGELFF
TGCGCCAGCAGCTTGGTAGAGGTCTCGAACACCGGGGAGCTGTTTTTT
>NA|TRBV6-6|NA|TRBJ1-5
CASSSSGGSNQPQHF
TGTGCCAGCAGTTCCAGTGGAGGGAGCAATCAGCCCCAGCATTTT
>NA|TRBV12-3/TRBV12-4|NA|TRBJ2-7
CASSPTGLYEQYF
TGTGCCAGCAGCCCTACAGGGCTCTACGAGCAGTACTTC
>NA|TRBV7-2|NA|TRBJ2-1
CASSLQGNSYNEQFF
TGTGCCAGCAGCTTACAGGGAAATAGCTACAATGAGCAGTTCTTC
>NA|TRBV7-8|NA|TRBJ2-3
CASSMHTDTQYF
TGTGCCAGCAGCATGCACACAGATACGCAGTATTTT